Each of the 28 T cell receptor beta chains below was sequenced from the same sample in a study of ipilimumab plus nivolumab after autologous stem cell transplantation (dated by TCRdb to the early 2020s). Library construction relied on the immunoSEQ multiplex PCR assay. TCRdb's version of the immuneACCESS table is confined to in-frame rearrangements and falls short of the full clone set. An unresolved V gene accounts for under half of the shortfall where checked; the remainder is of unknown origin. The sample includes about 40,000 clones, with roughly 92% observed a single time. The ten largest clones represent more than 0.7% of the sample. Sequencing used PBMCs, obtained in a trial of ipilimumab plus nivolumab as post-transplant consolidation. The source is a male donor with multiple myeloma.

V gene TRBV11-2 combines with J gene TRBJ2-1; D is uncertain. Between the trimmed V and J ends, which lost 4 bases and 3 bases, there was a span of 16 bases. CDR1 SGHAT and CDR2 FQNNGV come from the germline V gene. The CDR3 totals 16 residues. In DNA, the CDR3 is TGTGCCAGCAGCTCCCTAAGATCCCGTAGCTACAATGAGCAGTTCTTC. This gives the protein CASSSLRSRSYNEQFF.

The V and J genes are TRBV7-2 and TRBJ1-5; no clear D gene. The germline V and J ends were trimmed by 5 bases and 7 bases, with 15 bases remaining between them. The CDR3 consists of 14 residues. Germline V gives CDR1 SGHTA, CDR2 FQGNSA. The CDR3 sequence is CASSPLMDSQPQHF. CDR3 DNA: TGTGCCAGCAGCCCCCTCATGGATAGCCAGCCCCAGCATTTT.

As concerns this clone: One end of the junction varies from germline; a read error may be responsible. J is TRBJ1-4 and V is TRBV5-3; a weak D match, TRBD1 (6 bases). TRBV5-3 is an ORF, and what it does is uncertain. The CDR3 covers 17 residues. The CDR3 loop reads CARSLTIPGALTVWRIF. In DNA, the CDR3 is TGTGCCAGAAGCTTGACGATACCAGGGGCGCTGACGGTGTGGCGTATTTTT.

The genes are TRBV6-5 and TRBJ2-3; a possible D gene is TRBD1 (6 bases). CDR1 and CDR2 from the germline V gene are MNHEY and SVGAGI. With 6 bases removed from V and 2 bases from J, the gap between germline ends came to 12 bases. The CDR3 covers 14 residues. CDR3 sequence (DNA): TGTGCCAGCAGAGGGGGTATCGTCACAGATACGCAGTATTTT. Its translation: CASRGGIVTDTQYF.

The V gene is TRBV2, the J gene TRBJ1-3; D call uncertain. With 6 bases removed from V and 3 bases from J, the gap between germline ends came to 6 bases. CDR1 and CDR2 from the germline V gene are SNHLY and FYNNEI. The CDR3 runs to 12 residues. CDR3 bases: TGTGCCAGCAGAGACATTGGAAACACCATATATTTT. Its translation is CASRDIGNTIYF.

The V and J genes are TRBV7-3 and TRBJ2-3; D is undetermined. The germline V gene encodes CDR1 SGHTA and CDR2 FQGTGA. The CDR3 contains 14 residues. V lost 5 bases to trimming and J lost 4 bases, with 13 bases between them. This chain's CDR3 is CASSATSASDTQYF. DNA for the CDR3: TGTGCCAGCAGCGCAACCTCGGCTTCAGATACGCAGTATTTT. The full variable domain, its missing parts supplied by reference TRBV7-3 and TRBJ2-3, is GAGVSQTPSNKVTEKGKYVELRCDPISGHTALYWYRQSLGQGPEFLIYFQGTGAADDSGLPNDRFFAVRPEGSVSTLKIQRTERGDSAVYLCASSATSASDTQYFGPGTRLTVL.

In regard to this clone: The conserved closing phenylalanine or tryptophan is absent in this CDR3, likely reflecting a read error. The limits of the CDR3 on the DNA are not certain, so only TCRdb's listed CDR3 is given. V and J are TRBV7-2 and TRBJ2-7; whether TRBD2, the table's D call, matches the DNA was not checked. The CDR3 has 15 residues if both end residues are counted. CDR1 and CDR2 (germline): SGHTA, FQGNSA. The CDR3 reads CASSLGRGLAALPRY.

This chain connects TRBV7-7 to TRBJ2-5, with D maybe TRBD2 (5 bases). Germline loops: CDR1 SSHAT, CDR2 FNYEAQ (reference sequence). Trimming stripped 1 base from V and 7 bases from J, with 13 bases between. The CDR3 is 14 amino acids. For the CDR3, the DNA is TGTGCCAGCAGCTTAGTTGGAGGTCCTGGGACCCAGTACTTC. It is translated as CASSLVGGPGTQYF.

CDR3: CAWNRDRVYGYTF. CDR3 in DNA: TGTGCCTGGAATCGGGACAGGGTCTATGGCTACACCTTC. This chain connects TRBV30 to TRBJ1-2; 9 bases are shared with TRBD1. Trimming took 4 bases from V and 4 from J; bases not matched to a gene: 4. There are 13 residues in the CDR3. Germline V lookup: CDR1 GTSNPN, CDR2 SVGIG (reference sequence). Together with reference TRBV30 and TRBJ1-2, the CDR3 gives the full variable domain: SQTIHQWPATLVQPVGSPLSLECTVEGTSNPNLYWYRQAAGRGLQLLFYSVGIGQISSEVPQNLSASRPQDRQFILSSKKLLLSDSGFYLCAWNRDRVYGYTFGSGTRLTVV.

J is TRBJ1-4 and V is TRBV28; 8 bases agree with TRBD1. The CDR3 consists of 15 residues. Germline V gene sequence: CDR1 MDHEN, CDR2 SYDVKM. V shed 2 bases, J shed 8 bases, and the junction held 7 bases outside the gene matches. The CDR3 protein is CASSLPAGQAEKLFF. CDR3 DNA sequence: TGTGCCAGCAGTTTACCAGCGGGACAGGCCGAAAAACTGTTTTTT.

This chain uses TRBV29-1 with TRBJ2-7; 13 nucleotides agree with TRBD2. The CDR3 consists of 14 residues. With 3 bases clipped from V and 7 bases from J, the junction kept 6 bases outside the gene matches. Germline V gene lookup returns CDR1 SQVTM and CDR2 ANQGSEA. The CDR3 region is CSVEGTSGAREQYF. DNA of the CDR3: TGCAGCGTTGAGGGGACTAGCGGGGCGAGAGAGCAGTACTTC.

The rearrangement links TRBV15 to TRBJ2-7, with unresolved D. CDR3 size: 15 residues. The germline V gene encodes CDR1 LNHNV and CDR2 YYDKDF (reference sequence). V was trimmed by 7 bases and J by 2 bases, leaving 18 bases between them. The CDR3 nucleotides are TGTGCCACCAAAAGTAGGAGAGACACTGCCTACGAGCAGTACTTC. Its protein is CATKSRRDTAYEQYF.

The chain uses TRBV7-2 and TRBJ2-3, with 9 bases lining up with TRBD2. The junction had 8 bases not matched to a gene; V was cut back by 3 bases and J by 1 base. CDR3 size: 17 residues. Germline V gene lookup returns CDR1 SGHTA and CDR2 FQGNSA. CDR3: CASSLLLTSGRTDTQYF. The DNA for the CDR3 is TGTGCCAGCAGCTTGTTACTGACTAGCGGACGCACAGATACGCAGTATTTT. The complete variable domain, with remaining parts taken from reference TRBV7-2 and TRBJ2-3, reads GAGVSQSPSNKVTEKGKDVELRCDPISGHTALYWYRQSLGQGLEFLIYFQGNSAPDKSGLPSDRFSAERTGGSVSTLTIQRTQQEDSAVYLCASSLLLTSGRTDTQYFGPGTRLTVL.

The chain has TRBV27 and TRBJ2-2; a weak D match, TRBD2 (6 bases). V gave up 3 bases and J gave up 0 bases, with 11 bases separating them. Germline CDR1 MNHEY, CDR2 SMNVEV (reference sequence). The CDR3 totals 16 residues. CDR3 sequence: CASSFSGGTNTGELFF. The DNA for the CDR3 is TGTGCCAGCAGTTTCAGTGGGGGGACGAACACCGGGGAGCTGTTTTTT.

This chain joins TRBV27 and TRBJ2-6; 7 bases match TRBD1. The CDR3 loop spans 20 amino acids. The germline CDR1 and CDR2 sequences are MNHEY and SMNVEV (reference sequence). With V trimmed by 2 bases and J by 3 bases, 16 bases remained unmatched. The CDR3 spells CASSLRGPGYSTSGANVLTF. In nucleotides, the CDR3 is TGTGCCAGCAGTTTAAGGGGGCCAGGGTACTCTACGAGTGGGGCCAACGTCCTGACTTTC.

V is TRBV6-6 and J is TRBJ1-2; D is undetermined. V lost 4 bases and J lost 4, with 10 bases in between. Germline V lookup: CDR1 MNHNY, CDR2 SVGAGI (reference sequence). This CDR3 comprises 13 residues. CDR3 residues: CASSSGTSYGYTF. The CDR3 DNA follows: TGTGCCAGCAGTTCGGGAACAAGCTATGGCTACACCTTC.

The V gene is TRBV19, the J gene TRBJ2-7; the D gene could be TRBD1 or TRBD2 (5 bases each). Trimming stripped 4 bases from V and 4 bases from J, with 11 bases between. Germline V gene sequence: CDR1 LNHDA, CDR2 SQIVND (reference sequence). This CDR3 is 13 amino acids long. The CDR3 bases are TGTGCCAGTAGTACATCAGGGAGATACGAGCAGTACTTC. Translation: CASSTSGRYEQYF. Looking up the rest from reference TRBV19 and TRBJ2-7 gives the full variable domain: DGGITQSPKYLFRKEGQNVTLSCEQNLNHDAMYWYRQDPGQGLRLIYYSQIVNDFQKGDIAEGYSVSREKKESFPLTVTSAQKNPTAFYLCASSTSGRYEQYFGPGTRLTVT.

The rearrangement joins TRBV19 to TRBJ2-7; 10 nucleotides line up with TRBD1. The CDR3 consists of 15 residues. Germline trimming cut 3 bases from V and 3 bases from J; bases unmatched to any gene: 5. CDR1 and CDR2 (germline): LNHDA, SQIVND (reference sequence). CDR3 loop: CASSMGTGDLYEQYF. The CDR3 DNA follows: TGTGCCAGTAGTATGGGGACAGGGGACCTCTACGAGCAGTACTTC.

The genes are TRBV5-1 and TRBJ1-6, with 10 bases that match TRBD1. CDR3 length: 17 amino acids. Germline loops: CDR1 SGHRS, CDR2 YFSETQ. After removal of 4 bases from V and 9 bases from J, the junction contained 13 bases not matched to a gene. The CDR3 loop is CASSLGSRDRGSSPLHF. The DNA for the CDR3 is TGCGCCAGCAGCCTGGGGTCCCGGGACAGGGGAAGTTCACCCCTCCACTTT. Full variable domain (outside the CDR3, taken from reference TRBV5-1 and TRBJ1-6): KAGVTQTPRYLIKTRGQQVTLSCSPISGHRSVSWYQQTPGQGLQFLFEYFSETQRNKGNFPGRFSGRQFSNSRSEMNVSTLELGDSALYLCASSLGSRDRGSSPLHFGNGTRLTVT.

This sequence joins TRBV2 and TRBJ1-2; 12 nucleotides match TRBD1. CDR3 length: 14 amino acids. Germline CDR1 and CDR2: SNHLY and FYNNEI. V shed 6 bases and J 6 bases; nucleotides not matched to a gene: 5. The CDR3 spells CASRRDRGQDGYTF. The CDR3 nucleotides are TGTGCCAGCAGGAGGGACAGGGGGCAGGATGGCTACACCTTC.

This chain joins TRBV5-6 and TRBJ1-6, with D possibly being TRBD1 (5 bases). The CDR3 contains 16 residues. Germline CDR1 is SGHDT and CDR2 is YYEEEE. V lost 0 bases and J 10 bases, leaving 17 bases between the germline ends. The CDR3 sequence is CASSLAAGRVGSPLHF. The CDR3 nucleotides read TGTGCCAGCAGCTTGGCCGCGGGCAGGGTCGGCTCACCCCTCCACTTT.

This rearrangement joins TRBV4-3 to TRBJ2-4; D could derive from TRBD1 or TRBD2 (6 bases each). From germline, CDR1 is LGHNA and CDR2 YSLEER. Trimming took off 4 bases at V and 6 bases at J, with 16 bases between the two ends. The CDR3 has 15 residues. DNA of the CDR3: TGCGCCAGCAGCCCCGGGGCAGAGGGGGGAAACATTCAGTACTTC. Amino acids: CASSPGAEGGNIQYF.

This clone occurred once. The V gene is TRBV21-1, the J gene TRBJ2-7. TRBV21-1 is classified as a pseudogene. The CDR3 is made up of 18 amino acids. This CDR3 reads CAPRRGRGGPKTFYEQYF. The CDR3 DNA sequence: TGTGCCCCCCGGCGTGGCAGGGGGGGACCCAAAACCTTCTACGAGCAGTACTTC.

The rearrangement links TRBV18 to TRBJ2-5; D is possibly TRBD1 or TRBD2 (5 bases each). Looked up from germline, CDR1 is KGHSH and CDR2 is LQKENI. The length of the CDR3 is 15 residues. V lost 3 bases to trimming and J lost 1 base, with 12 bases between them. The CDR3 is CASSPGVVSQETQYF. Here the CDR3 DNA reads TGTGCCAGCTCACCGGGGGTGGTGAGCCAAGAGACCCAGTACTTC.

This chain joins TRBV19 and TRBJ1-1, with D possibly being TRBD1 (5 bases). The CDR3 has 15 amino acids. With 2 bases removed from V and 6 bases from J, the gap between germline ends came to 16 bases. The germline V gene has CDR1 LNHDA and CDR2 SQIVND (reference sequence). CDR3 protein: CASSIQGRSLAEAFF. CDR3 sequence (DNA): TGTGCCAGTAGTATACAGGGCCGGAGCCTAGCTGAAGCTTTCTTT.

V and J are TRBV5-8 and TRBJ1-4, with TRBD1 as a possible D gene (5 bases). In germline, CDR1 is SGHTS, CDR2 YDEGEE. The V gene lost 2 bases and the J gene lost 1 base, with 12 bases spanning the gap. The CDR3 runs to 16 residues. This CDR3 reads CASSFGQGGTNEKLFF. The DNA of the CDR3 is TGTGCCAGCAGCTTCGGCCAGGGTGGAACTAATGAAAAACTGTTTTTT.

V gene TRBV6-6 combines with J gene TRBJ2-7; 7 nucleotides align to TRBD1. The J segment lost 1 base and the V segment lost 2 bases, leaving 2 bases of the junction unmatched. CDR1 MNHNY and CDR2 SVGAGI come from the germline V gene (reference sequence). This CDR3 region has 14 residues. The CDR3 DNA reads TGTGCCAGCAGTTACGGGGGACAGTCCTACGAGCAGTACTTC. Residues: CASSYGGQSYEQYF.

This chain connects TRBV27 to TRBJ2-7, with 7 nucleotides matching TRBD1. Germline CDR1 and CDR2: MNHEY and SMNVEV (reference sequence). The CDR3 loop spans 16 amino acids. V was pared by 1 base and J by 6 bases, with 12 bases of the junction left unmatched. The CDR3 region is CASSLFSQGTFGEQYF. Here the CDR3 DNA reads TGTGCCAGCAGTTTATTCTCACAGGGGACCTTCGGCGAGCAGTACTTC.